This T cell receptor beta chain is drawn from a study of early T cells in non-severe SARS-CoV-2 infection (dated by TCRdb to the early 2020s). Regarding the study in general: Bulk RNA from unsorted whole blood was used for TCR sequencing, so alpha and beta chains could not be paired. On the study overall, not on this receptor specifically: VDJdb matching was skewed toward anti-spike CD8 responses, so virus-specific expansions were likely underestimated and private and CD4 specificities were missed.

The study was a case-control design nested within a healthcare worker cohort in London, UK, with weekly nasopharyngeal swab PCR tests and blood sampling. Healthcare workers were recruited between 23 and 31 March 2020, during the week of the UK lockdown, and were followed weekly for up to about 15 weeks. On this clonotype: The antigen this receptor binds is unknown. Base qualities were left out, and no much larger clone turns up one base away.

The library came from 5' RACE. The listed sequencing device is NextSeq 500. Unique molecular identifiers were attached to individual cDNA molecules in the TCR library protocol so that sequencing error and PCR bias could be corrected. Both TCR alpha and beta chains were sequenced, and tight co-correlation was observed between alpha and beta sequence abundances in each sample. The authors processed their data as follows. Decombinator V4 was used to annotate TCR sequences for V gene, J gene and CDR3. Expanded TCRs were defined as changing significantly between any two time points under a Poisson model with p below 0.0001. Abundances of TCRs were expressed as counts per million after normalisation to the total number of TCRs sequenced in each sample. MAIT TCRs were defined by TRAV1-2 paired with TRAJ12, TRAJ20 or TRAJ33, and iNKT TCRs by TRAV10 paired with TRAJ18. VDJdb, accessed 1 November 2021, was searched for CMV, EBV and SARS-CoV-2 annotated TCRs, with TCRs annotated for multiple antigens excluded. In-frame beta chains were kept once TCRdb had trimmed the public reads at Q25 with fastp and called clones with MiXCR. Every entry covers one CDR3 protein and lists the most common genes and DNA from its rows. TCRdb's processing, not the authors' own work, is the source of the V and J calls. The sample table shows about 48,000 distinct CDR3 sequences, and approximately 8.1% are seen once. The ten largest clones represent about 5.3% of the sample.

The CDR3 runs 13 amino acids, cysteine and phenylalanine included. Only the CDR3 region is kept as DNA, spanning 39 bases read in frame from base 1. V is shortened by 4 bases, J by 4 bases, and the region joining them spans 8 bases. The clonotype was recovered from an adult who was a healthcare worker with PCR-confirmed SARS-CoV-2 infection or an uninfected control (not recorded which). Material for sequencing was whole blood. The chain is assembled from TRBV12-3 or TRBV12-4 and TRBJ1-5; no D gene can be assigned with confidence. The nucleotide sequence reads as follows: TGTGCCAGCAGTTCGGCGGGGAATCAGCCCCAGCATTTT. Its translation reads: CASSSAGNQPQHF.